This TCR beta chain appears in the sequencing data of a study of T cells in Graves' hyperthyroidism and ophthalmopathy. Amplified TCR beta CDR3 regions came from RNA transcripts. TCR CDR3 underwent first-round RT-PCR with the HTBI primer set. MiXCR was run by TCRdb on the multiplex PCR reads, yielding one entry per CDR3 protein. The profile shows fewer than 300,000 distinct CDR3 sequences, over 12% of them singletons. Trimming took 11 bases from V and 5 from J; bases not matched to a gene: 16. CDR1 and CDR2 (germline): MNHNS, SASEGT. The CDR3 runs 15 residues. The clonotype was recovered from a woman aged 45-65 years with Graves' hyperthyroidism that later progressed to Graves' ophthalmopathy. The sequencing sample was made of blood. The chain is built from TRBV6-1 and TRBJ2-3; 7 bases align to TRBD2. In nucleotides, the CDR3 is TGTGCCGGCTCCATCAAAGCGGGATGGATAGATACGCAGTATTTT. This encodes CAGSIKAGWIDTQYF.